This is a list of T cell receptor delta chains from one sample in a study of gamma-delta T cells after stem cell transplantation. TCRdb re-processed the RT-PCR reads via CATT. The sample yields 2,400 or so delta-chain clones, 44% seen once. Source material: gamma-delta T cells. Receptors originate from a human donor. It is not recorded whose cells these are; they may come from a transplant donor. CDR3s include the opening cysteine and the closing phenylalanine or tryptophan.

J: TRDJ3; V: TRDV2; CDR3: CACDTGGSGSWDTRQMFF
J: TRDJ3; V: TRDV2; CDR3: CACDSAALGTISWDTRQMFF
J: TRDJ1; V: TRDV2; CDR3: CACDLLGAKGPYTDKLIF
J: TRDJ1; V: TRDV2; CDR3: CACDTVNGGYVGSTDKLIF
J: TRDJ1; V: TRDV2; CDR3: CACDTVGRRGNTDKLIF
J: TRDJ1; V: TRDV1; CDR3: CALTSDVATLHTDKLIF
J: TRDJ1; V: TRDV2; CDR3: CACDPLTGGPRPYTDKLIF
J: TRDJ1; V: TRDV2; CDR3: CACDTLLGDTRGNKLIF
J: TRDJ1; V: TRDV2; CDR3: CACDSLGEYTDKLIF
J: TRDJ1; V: TRDV2; CDR3: CACDTLGAYDKLIF
J: TRDJ1; V: TRDV2; CDR3: CACDSVESGVYAVDKLIF
J: TRDJ1; V: TRDV2; CDR3: CACDKLGDTGDKLIF
J: TRDJ1; V: TRDV2; CDR3: CACDTVLGDTRVTDKLIF
J: TRDJ1; V: TRDV2; CDR3: CACDTAGGWGTRDKLIF
J: TRDJ1; V: TRDV2; CDR3: CACDSINWGTWNTDKLIF
J: TRDJ1; V: TRDV2; CDR3: CACDSLLGDDTDKLIF
J: TRDJ1; V: TRDV2; CDR3: CACDTVQGDVLEYTDKLIF
J: TRDJ2; V: TRDV2; CDR3: CACDTIPQGTGGLTAQLFF
J: TRDJ1; V: TRDV2; CDR3: CACDTVGTGVFITDKLIF